The 29 T cell receptor beta chains listed next were all sequenced from one sample in a study of blood T cell repertoires in COVID-19. This table comes from immunoSEQ multiplex PCR, and its TCRdb copy is limited to in-frame clones, with some not included. Among fewer than 250,000 clones listed, 80% to 90% were seen once. Specimen: peripheral blood. These receptors originate from a man aged 40-49 years with acute or convalescent COVID-19.

The gene calls are TRBV13 and TRBJ2-5; 10 bases map to TRBD2. The CDR3 is 16 amino acids. With V trimmed by 4 bases and J by 4 bases, 9 bases remained unmatched. CDR1 and CDR2 (germline): PRHDT, FYEKMQ (reference sequence). CDR3 residues: CASSSPLAGGRETQYF. Written as DNA, the CDR3 is TGTGCCAGCAGCTCCCCGTTAGCGGGGGGTAGAGAGACCCAGTACTTC.

The rearrangement uses TRBV6-5 and TRBJ2-2, with TRBD1 matching 9 bases. This CDR3 comprises 15 residues. CDR1 MNHEY and CDR2 SVGAGI come from the germline V gene. V lost 6 bases and J lost 5; bases outside the gene matches: 7. The CDR3: CASSPRTGDTGELFF. The CDR3 DNA reads TGTGCCAGCAGCCCGAGGACAGGGGATACCGGGGAGCTGTTTTTT.

This chain uses TRBV6-1 with TRBJ2-7, with unresolved D. This CDR3 comprises 13 residues. Germline assignment: CDR1 MNHNS and CDR2 SASEGT. V shed 2 bases and J shed 2 bases, with 7 bases lying between them. The chain's CDR3 is CASSEKQPYEQYF. The CDR3 DNA follows: TGTGCCAGCAGTGAAAAACAGCCCTACGAGCAGTACTTC.

V is TRBV6-2 or TRBV6-3 and J is TRBJ2-3, with TRBD2 identical over 8 bases. The V gene's germline CDR1 is MNHEY and CDR2 SVGEGT. The V gene end was trimmed by 4 bases and the J gene end by 1 base; junction bases not matched to a gene: 1. The CDR3 loop spans 14 amino acids. The CDR3: CASSLRGGTDTQYF. The CDR3 nucleotides are TGTGCCAGCAGTTTGCGGGGGGGCACAGATACGCAGTATTTT.

This chain links TRBV6-4 with TRBJ2-1; tentative D call: TRBD2 (5 bases). The CDR3 totals 13 residues. The V and J ends lost 4 bases and 10 bases respectively, with 14 bases between them. The germline V gene has CDR1 MRHNA and CDR2 SNTAGT. The chain's CDR3 is CASSVGLFGEQFF. The CDR3 coding sequence is TGTGCCAGCAGTGTAGGACTGTTCGGGGAGCAGTTCTTC.

This clone was detected only once. The chain is built from TRBV9 and TRBJ1-1; D possibly corresponds to TRBD1 (5 bases). The CDR3 runs 14 residues. Trimming removed 3 bases from V and 10 bases from J, with 19 bases in between. Germline CDR1 and CDR2: SGDLS and YYNGEE. The CDR3 is CASSAPDSFFGAFF. The CDR3 DNA sequence: TGTGCCAGCAGCGCCCCAGACAGCTTTTTTGGAGCTTTCTTT.

The chain uses TRBV9 and TRBJ2-7; 10 bases align to TRBD2. The CDR3 sequence is 15 residues long. The V gene's germline CDR1 is SGDLS and CDR2 YYNGEE. J was trimmed by 3 bases and V by 0 bases; bases with no gene match: 3. This CDR3 is CASSVGSGGFYEQYF. CDR3 nucleotides: TGTGCCAGCAGCGTAGGTAGCGGGGGGTTCTACGAGCAGTACTTC.

The chain combines TRBV7-2 with TRBJ2-4; D gene uncertain. The V end was cut by 1 base, the J end by 0 bases, with 19 bases between. This CDR3 is 19 amino acids long. CDR1 is SGHTA, CDR2 FQGNSA, per germline. CDR3 bases: TGTGCCAGCAGCTTAGGTCGGCTAACTAATAGTTTAGCCAAAAACATTCAGTACTTC. Translation gives CASSLGRLTNSLAKNIQYF. Drawing the rest from reference TRBV7-2 and TRBJ2-4, the complete variable domain is GAGVSQSPSNKVTEKGKDVELRCDPISGHTALYWYRQSLGQGLEFLIYFQGNSAPDKSGLPSDRFSAERTGGSVSTLTIQRTQQEDSAVYLCASSLGRLTNSLAKNIQYFGAGTRLSVL.

The rearrangement links TRBV15 to TRBJ2-5; TRBD1 matches 7 bases. The germline gives CDR1 LNHNV, CDR2 YYDKDF (reference sequence). V dropped 8 bases and J dropped 2; count of bases not matched to a gene: 8. There are 14 residues in the CDR3. Here the CDR3 DNA reads TGTGCCACCGGTCTATGGGGACAGCAAGAGACCCAGTACTTC. As protein: CATGLWGQQETQYF.

The chain is built from TRBV6-5 and TRBJ2-7; a possible D gene is TRBD2 (6 bases). CDR1 is MNHEY, CDR2 SVGAGI, per germline. V lost 4 bases to trimming and J lost 6 bases, with 16 bases between them. The CDR3 has 14 amino acids. CDR3 residues: CASSSTSQPLEQYF. The CDR3 coding sequence is TGTGCCAGCAGTTCGACTAGTCAACCTCTCGAGCAGTACTTC.

The genes are TRBV27 and TRBJ1-5; 8 bases fit TRBD1. CDR1 is MNHEY and CDR2 is SMNVEV in the germline V gene (reference sequence). The trim removed 5 bases at V and 4 bases at J, leaving 4 bases unmatched. CDR3 length: 14 amino acids. The CDR3 loop is CASSPDRVNQPQHF. The CDR3 DNA reads TGTGCCAGCAGTCCGGACAGGGTGAATCAGCCCCAGCATTTT.

This chain uses TRBV19 with TRBJ1-1, with no clear D. Trimming took 5 bases from V and 1 from J, leaving 11 bases between them. The CDR3 has 14 amino acids. Germline values: CDR1 LNHDA, CDR2 SQIVND (reference sequence). CDR3 DNA: TGTGCCAGTAGTTCGGTCGCGCCGAACACTGAAGCTTTCTTT. It codes for CASSSVAPNTEAFF.

The chain has TRBV6-2 or TRBV6-3 and TRBJ2-3; 9 bases align to TRBD1. Germline trimming cut 4 bases from V and 0 bases from J; bases unmatched to any gene: 5. CDR1 is MNHEY and CDR2 is SVGEGT in the germline V gene. The CDR3 has 16 residues. The CDR3 reads CASSSHGTGSTDTQYF. The CDR3 region has the DNA TGTGCCAGCAGTTCCCACGGGACAGGGAGCACAGATACGCAGTATTTT.

This rearrangement joins TRBV6-6 to TRBJ1-5, with 12 bases aligning to TRBD1. After removal of 5 bases from V and 6 bases from J, the junction contained 8 bases not matched to a gene. CDR3 length: 16 residues. Germline V CDR1 and CDR2: MNHNY, SVGAGI (reference sequence). The CDR3 DNA is TGTGCCAGCAGTGTGCCGGGACAGGGGGCTGTTCAGCCCCAGCATTTT. It yields the protein CASSVPGQGAVQPQHF.

The chain links TRBV9 to TRBJ1-2; D is perhaps TRBD1 (6 bases). This CDR3 comprises 13 residues. Trimming removed 0 bases at V and 8 bases at J, with 11 bases between. From germline, CDR1 is SGDLS and CDR2 YYNGEE. CDR3 in DNA: TGTGCCAGCAGCGTAGCTGGGGGGGGCGGCTACACCTTC. Encoded protein: CASSVAGGGGYTF.

The V call is TRBV7-8, the J call TRBJ1-5; 8 bases are a match to TRBD1. The length of the CDR3 is 15 residues. The ends lost 1 base at V and 7 bases at J; junction bases unmatched: 6. Germline assignment: CDR1 SGHVS and CDR2 FQNEAQ. The CDR3: CASSLGQGAGQPQHF. CDR3 DNA: TGTGCCAGCAGCTTAGGGCAGGGGGCTGGGCAGCCCCAGCATTTT. The whole variable domain, remainder taken from reference TRBV7-8 and TRBJ1-5, is GAGVSQSPRYKVAKRGQDVALRCDPISGHVSLFWYQQALGQGPEFLTYFQNEAQLDKSGLPSDRFFAERPEGSVSTLKIQRTQQEDSAVYLCASSLGQGAGQPQHFGDGTRLSIL.

V is TRBV2 and J is TRBJ1-1, with a possible D match to TRBD1 (6 bases). The CDR3 consists of 14 residues. The germline V and J ends were trimmed by 8 bases and 0 bases, with 13 bases remaining between them. Germline V gene sequence: CDR1 SNHLY, CDR2 FYNNEI. The CDR3 DNA follows: TGTGCCAGCGCTTACAGGGAAATGAACACTGAAGCTTTCTTT. Amino acids: CASAYREMNTEAFF.

Here the CDR3 reads CASSPTGAQYEQYF. The CDR3 DNA is TGTGCCAGCAGCCCGACAGGGGCACAGTACGAGCAGTACTTC. The genes are TRBV5-5 and TRBJ2-7; 8 positions agree with TRBD1. Germline V gene sequence: CDR1 SGHKS, CDR2 YYEKEE (reference sequence). The CDR3 totals 14 residues. The V gene end was trimmed by 4 bases and the J gene end by 4 bases; junction bases not matched to a gene: 7. Together with reference TRBV5-5 and TRBJ2-7, the CDR3 gives the full variable domain: DAGVTQSPTHLIKTRGQQVTLRCSPISGHKSVSWYQQVLGQGPQFIFQYYEKEERGRGNFPDRFSARQFPNYSSELNVNALLLGDSALYLCASSPTGAQYEQYFGPGTRLTVT.

V gene TRBV7-9 combines with J gene TRBJ1-1, with unresolved D. This CDR3 comprises 14 residues. Germline V lookup: CDR1 SEHNR, CDR2 FQNEAQ (reference sequence). V lost 2 bases and J 3 bases, leaving 10 bases between the germline ends. The CDR3: CASSLRSGDTEAFF. In nucleotides, the CDR3 is TGTGCCAGCAGCTTAAGGTCTGGAGACACTGAAGCTTTCTTT. The whole variable domain, remainder taken from reference TRBV7-9 and TRBJ1-1, is DTGVSQNPRHKITKRGQNVTFRCDPISEHNRLYWYRQTLGQGPEFLTYFQNEAQLEKSRLLSDRFSAERPKGSFSTLEIQRTEQGDSAMYLCASSLRSGDTEAFFGQGTRLTVV.

The J gene is TRBJ1-3, the V gene TRBV9; no clear D gene. Germline V gene lookup returns CDR1 SGDLS and CDR2 YYNGEE. This CDR3 has 15 residues. Trimming took 1 base from V and 3 from J, leaving 11 bases between them. The CDR3 reads CASSVSHSFGNTIYF. In nucleotides, the CDR3 is TGTGCCAGCAGCGTATCGCACAGCTTTGGAAACACCATATATTTT.

The chain links TRBV6-5 to TRBJ1-2; D is unresolved. Germline V gives CDR1 MNHEY, CDR2 SVGAGI. Trimming took off 4 bases at V and 6 bases at J, with 18 bases between the two ends. This CDR3 has 15 amino acids. CDR3 nucleotide sequence: TGTGCCAGCAGTTCCGGCCGGACTATTACAGATGGCTACACCTTC. Translated, it gives CASSSGRTITDGYTF.

The chain uses TRBV5-1 and TRBJ2-4, with D perhaps TRBD1 (5 bases). Germline CDR1 and CDR2: SGHRS and YFSETQ. This CDR3 has 15 residues. Trimming shortened V by 1 base and J by 1 base, and 9 bases separated the two germline ends. The CDR3 region is CASSLNAGAKNIQYF. For the CDR3, the DNA is TGCGCCAGCAGCTTGAATGCAGGGGCCAAAAACATTCAGTACTTC.

The chain uses TRBV4-1 and TRBJ2-7; a weak D match, TRBD1 (6 bases). With 3 bases removed from V and 6 bases from J, the gap between germline ends came to 18 bases. Looked up from germline, CDR1 is MGHRA and CDR2 is YSYEKL. The CDR3 is made up of 15 amino acids. DNA of the CDR3: TGCGCCAGCAGCCACATAGGACAGAGGAGAGGCGAGCAGTACTTC. Translating it yields CASSHIGQRRGEQYF.

The chain recombines TRBV30 with TRBJ2-7; D is perhaps TRBD1 (5 bases). V was cut by 0 bases and J by 6 bases, with 12 bases left in between. This CDR3 region has 13 residues. Germline CDR1 GTSNPN, CDR2 SVGIG (reference sequence). The CDR3 loop is CAWSVDSQGEQYF. CDR3 DNA sequence: TGTGCCTGGAGTGTAGACAGTCAGGGCGAGCAGTACTTC.

The chain employs TRBV23-1 and TRBJ1-2, with D perhaps TRBD1 (5 bases). TRBV23-1 carries the ORF label, with uncertain function. The CDR3 consists of 23 residues. Trimming removed 2 bases from V and 1 base from J, with 35 bases in between. The CDR3 DNA reads as TGCGCCAGCAGTCAACACATCGCAGGGAACCGAAGTATCAACGGACGACTTAACTATGGCTACACCTTC. Amino acids: CASSQHIAGNRSINGRLNYGYTF.

A note on this clone: The same CDR3 also results from other DNA sequences found in this sample. The chain joins TRBV2 to TRBJ2-2; a possible D gene is TRBD1 (5 bases). Germline-derived CDR1 and CDR2 are SNHLY and FYNNEI. V dropped 4 bases and J dropped 5 bases, with 8 bases sitting between them. This CDR3 has 13 residues. CDR3 in DNA: TGTGCCAGCAGTGTCAGGGATACCGGGGAGCTGTTTTTT. Protein sequence: CASSVRDTGELFF.

The J gene is TRBJ1-6, the V gene TRBV9, with D perhaps TRBD1 (5 bases). V was pared by 3 bases and J by 7 bases, with 11 bases between. The germline V gene has CDR1 SGDLS and CDR2 YYNGEE. The CDR3 is 14 amino acids. CDR3 nucleotide sequence: TGTGCCAGCAGCGCATGGGGGGGAAATTCACCCCTCCACTTT. Residues: CASSAWGGNSPLHF.

The gene calls are TRBV29-1 and TRBJ1-1, with TRBD1 matching over 7 bases. This CDR3 contains 13 residues. Germline CDR1 reads SQVTM; CDR2 reads ANQGSEA. Trimming removed 2 bases from V and 5 bases from J; junction bases left unmatched: 5. The CDR3 loop reads CSVEWDRSTEAFF. CDR3 nucleotides: TGCAGCGTTGAATGGGACAGATCAACTGAAGCTTTCTTT.

A note on this clone: The junction differs from germline at one of its ends, possibly a read error. The CDR3: CSVEATGAGANVLTF. The CDR3 DNA follows: TGCAGCGTGGAAGCAACAGGGGCTGGGGCCAACGTCCTGACTTTC. The V gene is TRBV29-1, the J gene TRBJ2-6, with TRBD1 matching over 7 bases. The CDR3 totals 15 residues. Germline lookup yields CDR1 SQVTM and CDR2 ANQGSEA.